This TCR beta chain was recorded in a study of CD8+ T cells in alopecia areata. As for the study in general: A 6-month period off drug followed tofacitinib, which lasted 6 to 18 months. Whole-study results and caveats: Compared with normal scalp, lesional scalp had higher clonality and more expanded CD8+ clones. There were also resident alphabeta T cells of normal skin sequenced in scalp samples.

The CDR3 loop spans 13 amino acids. V was shortened by 6 bases and J by 4 bases, with 15 bases between the two germline ends. CDR1 SQVTM and CDR2 ANQGSEA come from the germline V gene. This clone has just a few counts. What it recognizes is unknown. Treatment defined: oral pan-JAK inhibitor, 5-10 mg twice daily. Sequencing templates came from extracted RNA that was reverse transcribed into cDNA. Assay: immunoSEQ multiplex PCR; the TCRdb copy retains only in-frame clones and omits some. In the table there are just over 150,000 clones, about two thirds of which are singletons. This sequence was found in a human donor with alopecia areata. This chain connects TRBV29-1 to TRBJ1-2, with D perhaps matching TRBD1 (5 bases). The specimen comprised CD4+ T cells sorted from blood, sampled at week 4, from a patient treated with tofacitinib. CDR3 protein: CSVAGTALYGYTF. CDR3 DNA sequence: TGCAGCGTGGCCGGGACTGCACTCTATGGCTACACCTTC.